This record concerns one TCR beta chain sequence. The antigen remains unidentified. The sample comes from a study of T cell responses to AZD1222 COVID-19 vaccine. Regarding the study as a whole: Reports say nearly half of spike-specific TCRs go after unmutated variant regions. Mostly white British, mostly female donors; authors suggested clonal diversity may be underestimated. Repertoire sampling happened only post peak T cell response.

The data were produced by immunoSEQ multiplex PCR, yet TCRdb's version contains in-frame clones alone and is incomplete. The table includes around 150,000 clones, 90% detected once. The specimen comprised peripheral blood, sampled on day 0 of AZD1222 vaccination. This TCR came from an adult in good health.

CDR3 in DNA: TGTGCCTGGAGAATAGGACTAGCGGGAGGGCCGAGCTACAATGAGCAGTTCTTC. Protein product: CAWRIGLAGGPSYNEQFF. The chain combines TRBV30 with TRBJ2-1; 15 nucleotides agree with TRBD2. In germline, CDR1 is GTSNPN, CDR2 SVGIG (reference sequence). This CDR3 has 18 residues. Trimming removed 3 bases from V and 3 bases from J; junction bases left unmatched: 9.